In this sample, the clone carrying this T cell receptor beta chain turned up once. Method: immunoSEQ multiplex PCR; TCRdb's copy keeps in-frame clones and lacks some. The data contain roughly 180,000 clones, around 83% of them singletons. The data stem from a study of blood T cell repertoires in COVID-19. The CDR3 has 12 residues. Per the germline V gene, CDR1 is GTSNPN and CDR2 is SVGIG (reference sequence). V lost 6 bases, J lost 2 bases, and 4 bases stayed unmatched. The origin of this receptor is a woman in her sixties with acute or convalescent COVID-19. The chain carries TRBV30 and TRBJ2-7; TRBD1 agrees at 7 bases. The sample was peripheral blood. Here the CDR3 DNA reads TGTGCCTGTCAGACAGGGACCTACGAGCAGTACTTC. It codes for CACQTGTYEQYF. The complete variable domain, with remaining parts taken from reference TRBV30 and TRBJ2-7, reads SQTIHQWPATLVQPVGSPLSLECTVEGTSNPNLYWYRQAAGRGLQLLFYSVGIGQISSEVPQNLSASRPQDRQFILSSKKLLLSDSGFYLCACQTGTYEQYFGPGTRLTVT.